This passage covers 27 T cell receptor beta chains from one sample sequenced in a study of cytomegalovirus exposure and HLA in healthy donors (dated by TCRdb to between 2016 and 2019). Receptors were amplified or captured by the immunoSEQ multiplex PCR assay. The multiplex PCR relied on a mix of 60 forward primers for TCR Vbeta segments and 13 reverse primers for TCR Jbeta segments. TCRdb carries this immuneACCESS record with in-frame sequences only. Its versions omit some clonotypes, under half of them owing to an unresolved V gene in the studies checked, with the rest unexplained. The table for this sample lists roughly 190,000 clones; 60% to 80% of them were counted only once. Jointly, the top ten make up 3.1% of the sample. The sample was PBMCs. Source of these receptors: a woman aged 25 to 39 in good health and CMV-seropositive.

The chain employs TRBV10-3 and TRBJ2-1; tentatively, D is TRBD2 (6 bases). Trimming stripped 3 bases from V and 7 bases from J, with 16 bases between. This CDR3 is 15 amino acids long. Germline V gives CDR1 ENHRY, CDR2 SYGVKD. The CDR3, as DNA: TGTGCCATCAGTGATTTCGGGAGCACTGGGAATGAGCAGTTCTTC. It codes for CAISDFGSTGNEQFF.

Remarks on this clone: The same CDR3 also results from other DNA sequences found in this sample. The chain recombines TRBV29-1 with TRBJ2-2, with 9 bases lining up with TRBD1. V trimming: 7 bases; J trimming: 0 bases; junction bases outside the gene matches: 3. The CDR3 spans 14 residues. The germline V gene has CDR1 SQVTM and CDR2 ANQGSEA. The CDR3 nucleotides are TGCAGCGGGGGACAGGGAACGAACACCGGGGAGCTGTTTTTT. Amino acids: CSGGQGTNTGELFF.

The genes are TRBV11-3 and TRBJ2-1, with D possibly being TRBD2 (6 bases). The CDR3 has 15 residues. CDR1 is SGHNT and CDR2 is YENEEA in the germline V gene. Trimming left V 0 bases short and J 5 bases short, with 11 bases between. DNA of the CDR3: TGTGCCAGCAGCTTAGAACCTAGCGAGCACAATGAGCAGTTCTTC. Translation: CASSLEPSEHNEQFF.

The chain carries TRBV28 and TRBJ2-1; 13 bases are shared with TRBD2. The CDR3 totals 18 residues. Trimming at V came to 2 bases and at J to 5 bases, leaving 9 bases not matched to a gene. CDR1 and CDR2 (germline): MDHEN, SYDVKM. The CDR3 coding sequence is TGTGCCAGCAGTTTAGAGGAGGGGACTAGCGGGACGAACAATGAGCAGTTCTTC. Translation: CASSLEEGTSGTNNEQFF. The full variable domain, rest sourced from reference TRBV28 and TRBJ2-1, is DVKVTQSSRYLVKRTGEKVFLECVQDMDHENMFWYRQDPGLGLRLIYFSYDVKMKEKGDIPEGYSVSREKKERFSLILESASTNQTSMYLCASSLEEGTSGTNNEQFFGPGTRLTVL.

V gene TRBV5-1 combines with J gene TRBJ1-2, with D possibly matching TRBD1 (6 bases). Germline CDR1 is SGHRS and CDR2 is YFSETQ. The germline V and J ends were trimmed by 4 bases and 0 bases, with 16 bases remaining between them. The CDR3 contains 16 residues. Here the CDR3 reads CASSLTRGQTNYGYTF. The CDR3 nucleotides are TGCGCCAGCAGCCTCACGCGAGGACAGACTAACTATGGCTACACCTTC. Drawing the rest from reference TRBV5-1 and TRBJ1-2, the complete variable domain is KAGVTQTPRYLIKTRGQQVTLSCSPISGHRSVSWYQQTPGQGLQFLFEYFSETQRNKGNFPGRFSGRQFSNSRSEMNVSTLELGDSALYLCASSLTRGQTNYGYTFGSGTRLTVV.

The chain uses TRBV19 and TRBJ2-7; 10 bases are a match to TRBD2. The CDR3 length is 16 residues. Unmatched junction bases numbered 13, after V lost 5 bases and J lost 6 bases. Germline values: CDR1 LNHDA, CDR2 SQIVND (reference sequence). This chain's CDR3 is CASSPVAGGVWTEQYF. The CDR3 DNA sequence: TGTGCCAGTAGTCCGGTAGCGGGAGGCGTCTGGACCGAGCAGTACTTC. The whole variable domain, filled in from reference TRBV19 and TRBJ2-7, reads DGGITQSPKYLFRKEGQNVTLSCEQNLNHDAMYWYRQDPGQGLRLIYYSQIVNDFQKGDIAEGYSVSREKKESFPLTVTSAQKNPTAFYLCASSPVAGGVWTEQYFGPGTRLTVT.

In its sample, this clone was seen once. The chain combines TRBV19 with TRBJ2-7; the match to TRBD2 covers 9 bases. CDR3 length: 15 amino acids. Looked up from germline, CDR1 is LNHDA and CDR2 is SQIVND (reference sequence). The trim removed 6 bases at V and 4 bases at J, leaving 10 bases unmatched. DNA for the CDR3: TGTGCCAGTAGAATAATAGCGGGAGACGTGTACGAGCAGTACTTC. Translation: CASRIIAGDVYEQYF.

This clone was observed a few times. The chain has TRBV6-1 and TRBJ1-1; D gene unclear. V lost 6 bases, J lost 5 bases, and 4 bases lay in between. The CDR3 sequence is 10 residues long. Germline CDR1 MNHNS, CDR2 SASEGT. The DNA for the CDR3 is TGTGCCAGCAGAATAACTGAAGCTTTCTTT. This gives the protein CASRITEAFF.

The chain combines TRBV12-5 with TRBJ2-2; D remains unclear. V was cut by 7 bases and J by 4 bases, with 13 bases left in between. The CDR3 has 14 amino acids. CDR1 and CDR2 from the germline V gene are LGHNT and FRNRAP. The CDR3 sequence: CASVPHTSTGELFF. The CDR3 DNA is TGTGCTAGTGTCCCTCACACCTCCACCGGGGAGCTGTTTTTT.

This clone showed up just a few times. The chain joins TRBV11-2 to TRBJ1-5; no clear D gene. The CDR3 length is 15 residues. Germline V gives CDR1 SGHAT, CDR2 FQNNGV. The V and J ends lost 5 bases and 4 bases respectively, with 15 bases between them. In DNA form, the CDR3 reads TGTGCCAGCAGCCCAAGGCCAGCGTCTAATCAGCCCCAGCATTTT. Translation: CASSPRPASNQPQHF.

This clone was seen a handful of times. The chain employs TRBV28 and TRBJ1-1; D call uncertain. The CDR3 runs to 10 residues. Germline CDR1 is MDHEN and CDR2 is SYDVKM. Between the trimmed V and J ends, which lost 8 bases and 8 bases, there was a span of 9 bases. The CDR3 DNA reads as TGTGCCAGCTATCAGAGGGAAGCTTTCTTT. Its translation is CASYQREAFF.

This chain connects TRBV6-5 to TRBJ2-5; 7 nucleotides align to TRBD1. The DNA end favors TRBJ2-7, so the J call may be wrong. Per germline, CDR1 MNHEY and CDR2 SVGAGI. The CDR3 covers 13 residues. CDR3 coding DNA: TGTGCCGCTAGAGGGGGCAACTCCTACGAGCAGTACTTC. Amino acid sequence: CAARGGNSYEQYF.

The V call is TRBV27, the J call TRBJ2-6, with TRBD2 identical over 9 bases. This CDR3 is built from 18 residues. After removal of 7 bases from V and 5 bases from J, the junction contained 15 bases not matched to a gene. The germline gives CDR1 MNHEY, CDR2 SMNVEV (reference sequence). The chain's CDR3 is CASKGAGGPKFWANVLTF. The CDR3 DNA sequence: TGTGCCAGCAAAGGGGCGGGAGGGCCTAAGTTCTGGGCCAACGTCCTGACTTTC.

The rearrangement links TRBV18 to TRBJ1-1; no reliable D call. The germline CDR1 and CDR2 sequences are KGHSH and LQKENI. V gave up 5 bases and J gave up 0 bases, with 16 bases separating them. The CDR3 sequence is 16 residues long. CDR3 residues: CASSSTNAGMNTEAFF. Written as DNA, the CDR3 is TGTGCCAGCTCATCGACCAACGCGGGGATGAACACTGAAGCTTTCTTT.

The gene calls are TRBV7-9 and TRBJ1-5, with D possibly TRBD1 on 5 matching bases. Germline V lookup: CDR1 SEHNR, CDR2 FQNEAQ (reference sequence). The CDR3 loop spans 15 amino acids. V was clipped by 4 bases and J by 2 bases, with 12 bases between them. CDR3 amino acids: CASSSTGVGNQPQHF. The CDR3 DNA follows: TGTGCCAGCAGCTCGACGGGGGTCGGCAATCAGCCCCAGCATTTT. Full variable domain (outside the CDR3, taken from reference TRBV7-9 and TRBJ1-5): DTGVSQNPRHKITKRGQNVTFRCDPISEHNRLYWYRQTLGQGPEFLTYFQNEAQLEKSRLLSDRFSAERPKGSFSTLEIQRTEQGDSAMYLCASSSTGVGNQPQHFGDGTRLSIL.

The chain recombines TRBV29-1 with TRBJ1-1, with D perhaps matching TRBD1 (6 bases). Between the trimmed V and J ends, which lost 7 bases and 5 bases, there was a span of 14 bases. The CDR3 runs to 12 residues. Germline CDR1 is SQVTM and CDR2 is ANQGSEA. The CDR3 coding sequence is TGCAGCGGCTTACTACAGGGAACTGAAGCTTTCTTT. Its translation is CSGLLQGTEAFF.

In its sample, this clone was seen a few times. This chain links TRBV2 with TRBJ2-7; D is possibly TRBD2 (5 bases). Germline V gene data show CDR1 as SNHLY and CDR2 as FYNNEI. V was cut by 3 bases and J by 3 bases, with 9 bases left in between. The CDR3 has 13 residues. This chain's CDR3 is CASSDNSVYEQYF. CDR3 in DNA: TGTGCCAGCAGTGATAATAGCGTCTACGAGCAGTACTTC.

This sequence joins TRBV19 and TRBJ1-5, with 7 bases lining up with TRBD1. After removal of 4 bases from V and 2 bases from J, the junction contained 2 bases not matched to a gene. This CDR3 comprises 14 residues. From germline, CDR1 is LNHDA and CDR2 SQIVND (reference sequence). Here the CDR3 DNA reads TGTGCCAGTAGTAGACAGGGACGCAATCAGCCCCAGCATTTT. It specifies CASSRQGRNQPQHF.

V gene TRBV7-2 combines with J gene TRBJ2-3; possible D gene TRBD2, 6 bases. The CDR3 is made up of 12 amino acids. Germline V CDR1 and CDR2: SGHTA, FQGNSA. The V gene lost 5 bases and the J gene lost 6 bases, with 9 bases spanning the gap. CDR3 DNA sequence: TGTGCCAGCAGCCCCAGCGGGGATACGCAGTATTTT. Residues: CASSPSGDTQYF.

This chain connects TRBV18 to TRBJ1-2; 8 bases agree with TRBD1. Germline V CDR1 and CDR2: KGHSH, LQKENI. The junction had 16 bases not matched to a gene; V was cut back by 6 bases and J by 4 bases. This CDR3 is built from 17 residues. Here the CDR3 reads CASSPSGGGQTAYGYTF. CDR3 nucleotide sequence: TGTGCCAGCTCCCCTTCAGGGGGCGGTCAAACGGCCTATGGCTACACCTTC.

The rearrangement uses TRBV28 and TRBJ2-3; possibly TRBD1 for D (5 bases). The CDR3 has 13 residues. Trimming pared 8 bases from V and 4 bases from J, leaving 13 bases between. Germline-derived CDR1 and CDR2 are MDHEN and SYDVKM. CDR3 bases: TGTGCCAGCGGATTGCAGGGATCAGATACGCAGTATTTT. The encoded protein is CASGLQGSDTQYF.

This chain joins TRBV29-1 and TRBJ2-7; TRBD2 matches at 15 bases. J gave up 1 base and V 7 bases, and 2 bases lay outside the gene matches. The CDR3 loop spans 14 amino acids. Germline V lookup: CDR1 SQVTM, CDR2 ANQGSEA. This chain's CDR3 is CSGGTSGRSYEQYF. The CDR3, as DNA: TGCAGCGGTGGGACTAGCGGGAGGTCCTACGAGCAGTACTTC.

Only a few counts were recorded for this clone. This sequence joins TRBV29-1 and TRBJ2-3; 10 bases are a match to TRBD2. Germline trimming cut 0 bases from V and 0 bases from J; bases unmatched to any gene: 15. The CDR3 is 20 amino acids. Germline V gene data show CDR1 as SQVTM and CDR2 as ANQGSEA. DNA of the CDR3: TGCAGCGTTGAAGACCAGACAGATACCCTAGCGGGAGCTAGCACAGATACGCAGTATTTT. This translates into CSVEDQTDTLAGASTDTQYF.

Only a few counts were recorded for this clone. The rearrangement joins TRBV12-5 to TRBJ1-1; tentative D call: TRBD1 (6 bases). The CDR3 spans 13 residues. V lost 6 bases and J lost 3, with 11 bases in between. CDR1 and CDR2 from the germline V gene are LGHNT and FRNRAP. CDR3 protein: CASGSGVHTEAFF. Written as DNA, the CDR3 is TGTGCTAGTGGGTCAGGGGTCCACACTGAAGCTTTCTTT.

Here the CDR3 DNA reads TGTGCCAGCGTCCGAGGTCCGGGGGTTAACTATGGCTACACCTTC. Protein product: CASVRGPGVNYGYTF. The chain is built from TRBV28 and TRBJ1-2; a weak D match, TRBD1 (5 bases). CDR1 and CDR2 (germline): MDHEN, SYDVKM. The V gene lost 8 bases and the J gene lost 1 base, with 17 bases spanning the gap. The CDR3 totals 15 residues.

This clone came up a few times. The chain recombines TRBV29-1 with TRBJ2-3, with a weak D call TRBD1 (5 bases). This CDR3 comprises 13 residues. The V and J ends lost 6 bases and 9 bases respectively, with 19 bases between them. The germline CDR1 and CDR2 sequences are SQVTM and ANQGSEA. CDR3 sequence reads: CSVGLRQGWTQYF. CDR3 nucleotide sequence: TGCAGCGTCGGTCTCAGGCAGGGTTGGACGCAGTATTTT.

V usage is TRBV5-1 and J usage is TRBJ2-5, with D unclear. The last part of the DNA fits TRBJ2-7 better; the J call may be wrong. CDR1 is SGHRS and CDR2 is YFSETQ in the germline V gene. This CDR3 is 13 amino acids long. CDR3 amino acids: CASSLAPLYEQYF. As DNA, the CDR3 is TGCGCCAGCAGCTTGGCCCCCCTATACGAGCAGTACTTC.